Listed here are 21 T cell receptor beta chains from one sample, sequenced in a study of shared clonotypes between healthy human individuals (dated by TCRdb to about 2020). CD8 naive samples were obtained by positive selection for CCR7 among CD45RO-negative cells, yielding a CD45RA+CCR7+ population from which TemRA cells were excluded. Receptors were amplified or captured by the immunoSEQ multiplex PCR assay. This is the immuneACCESS table as TCRdb keeps it, with only in-frame sequences that have V and J called. A part of the clones is gone; compared with another copy, unresolved V genes explain less than half, and the rest is unexplained. Counted in this sample were some 2,100,000 clones; 85% to 95% of them appeared once. The top ten clones comprise over 1.5% of the sample. Specimen: naive CD8+ T cells from PBMCs. Reading the label with the study, this specimen's cell subset or site is: CD45RA+CCR7+. Receptor source: a man younger than 35 in good health. Some clones in this sample may be carry-over from other donors' samples.

The chain carries TRBV27 and TRBJ1-3; 8 bases map to TRBD1. V lost 6 bases and J lost 2; bases outside the gene matches: 6. Germline V gives CDR1 MNHEY, CDR2 SMNVEV (reference sequence). The CDR3 extends over 15 amino acids. In nucleotides, the CDR3 is TGTGCCAGCAGCCCCGACAGGGGACCTGGAAACACCATATATTTT. Amino acids: CASSPDRGPGNTIYF.

CDR3 in DNA: TGTGCCAGTAGTTCGGGAGTTTATAGCAATCAGCCCCAGCATTTT. It specifies CASSSGVYSNQPQHF. This chain uses TRBV19 with TRBJ1-5; no reliable D call. Germline V gene lookup returns CDR1 LNHDA and CDR2 SQIVND (reference sequence). This CDR3 spans 15 amino acids. Trimming stripped 5 bases from V and 0 bases from J, with 11 bases between.

The rearrangement joins TRBV27 to TRBJ2-5, with D maybe TRBD1 (5 bases). The germline V and J ends were trimmed by 2 bases and 7 bases, with 17 bases remaining between them. The CDR3 extends over 15 amino acids. Germline CDR1 MNHEY, CDR2 SMNVEV (reference sequence). CDR3 DNA sequence: TGTGCCAGCAGTTTAATGGGCCTAGGGGATGGGACCCAGTACTTC. Encoded protein: CASSLMGLGDGTQYF.

This clone was seen a single time. The chain recombines TRBV28 with TRBJ2-5; 9 bases align to TRBD2. There are 15 residues in the CDR3. CDR1 MDHEN and CDR2 SYDVKM come from the germline V gene. With V trimmed by 6 bases and J by 3 bases, 8 bases remained unmatched. The CDR3 region is CASRPIAGVEETQYF. CDR3 coding DNA: TGTGCCAGCAGACCCATAGCGGGAGTAGAAGAGACCCAGTACTTC.

This clone has only one observation. The chain has TRBV7-9 and TRBJ1-2; the D gene is possibly TRBD1 (6 bases). V lost 8 bases and J 0 bases, leaving 28 bases between the germline ends. Germline V gene data show CDR1 as SEHNR and CDR2 as FQNEAQ (reference sequence). This CDR3 has 19 residues. This CDR3 reads CASRAGFLGVGQPNYGYTF. The CDR3 nucleotides read TGTGCCAGCCGAGCTGGTTTTTTAGGAGTTGGACAGCCTAACTATGGCTACACCTTC.

A single count supports this clone. The rearrangement joins TRBV18 to TRBJ2-5; 7 positions agree with TRBD1. With V trimmed by 2 bases and J by 1 base, 4 bases remained unmatched. The CDR3 has 15 residues. The V gene's germline CDR1 is KGHSH and CDR2 LQKENI. CDR3 nucleotide sequence: TGTGCCAGCTCACCAGTACGGGACAGCCAAGAGACCCAGTACTTC. Amino acid sequence: CASSPVRDSQETQYF.

The J gene is TRBJ2-1, the V gene TRBV6-1; a possible D gene is TRBD1 (5 bases). The CDR3 length is 14 residues. Germline-derived CDR1 and CDR2 are MNHNS and SASEGT. Trimming removed 7 bases from V and 8 bases from J, with 18 bases in between. The DNA for the CDR3 is TGTGCCAGCACCCTCGCGCAGGGTCAGCATGAGCAGTTCTTC. Protein product: CASTLAQGQHEQFF.

This chain links TRBV4-1 with TRBJ1-5; D is unresolved. The CDR3 contains 13 residues. V was shortened by 0 bases and J by 8 bases, with 8 bases between the two germline ends. From germline, CDR1 is MGHRA and CDR2 YSYEKL. The CDR3 nucleotides read TGCGCCAGCAGCCAAGACCAGGAAGAGCCCCAGCATTTT. Its protein product is CASSQDQEEPQHF.

This chain connects TRBV4-1 to TRBJ1-2; 7 bases agree with TRBD1. The CDR3 runs 17 residues. After removal of 1 base from V and 3 bases from J, the junction contained 11 bases not matched to a gene. Per the germline V gene, CDR1 is MGHRA and CDR2 is YSYEKL. The CDR3 DNA is TGCGCCAGCAGCCAAGTCGGTACAGCGCAGGGGGACTATGGCTACACCTTC. Its protein product is CASSQVGTAQGDYGYTF.

The J gene is TRBJ1-2, the V gene TRBV7-6; D call uncertain. Germline V gene sequence: CDR1 SGHVS, CDR2 FNYEAQ. The CDR3 length is 15 residues. The V gene lost 4 bases and the J gene lost 3 bases, with 15 bases spanning the gap. CDR3 sequence (DNA): TGTGCCAGCAGCTCACTTAAGGGAGGAGACTATGGCTACACCTTC. This encodes CASSSLKGGDYGYTF.

The chain combines TRBV4-3 with TRBJ2-2; TRBD2 matches 9 bases. Losses at the gene ends were 1 base for V and 5 bases for J; bases not matched to a gene: 5. CDR3 size: 16 residues. Germline CDR1 is LGHNA and CDR2 is YSLEER. The CDR3 loop is CASSQGSGRSTGELFF. CDR3 coding DNA: TGCGCCAGCAGCCAAGGTAGCGGGAGAAGTACCGGGGAGCTGTTTTTT.

This clone was counted between two and nine times. The chain combines TRBV15 with TRBJ1-4; D may be TRBD1 (5 bases). Germline CDR1 reads LNHNV; CDR2 reads YYDKDF (reference sequence). The CDR3 is 15 residues long. Trimming shortened V by 3 bases and J by 12 bases, and 20 bases separated the two germline ends. As DNA, the CDR3 is TGTGCCACCAGCAGGCCACGGGACGGCCGTGGGGAACTGTTTTTT. Its protein product is CATSRPRDGRGELFF.

This chain connects TRBV27 to TRBJ1-1, with D possibly being TRBD1 (6 bases). The CDR3 totals 13 residues. Trimming took 4 bases from V and 3 from J, leaving 9 bases between them. Germline CDR1 reads MNHEY; CDR2 reads SMNVEV (reference sequence). The CDR3 spells CASSWGGHTEAFF. The CDR3, as DNA: TGTGCCAGCAGTTGGGGGGGGCACACTGAAGCTTTCTTT.

This clone is a singleton in its sample. The chain employs TRBV27 and TRBJ1-5; no clear D. V gave up 4 bases and J gave up 7 bases, with 11 bases separating them. Germline V gene sequence: CDR1 MNHEY, CDR2 SMNVEV (reference sequence). The CDR3 has 13 residues. This CDR3 is CASSSRTGQPQHF. The CDR3 coding sequence is TGTGCCAGCAGTTCCCGGACGGGGCAGCCCCAGCATTTT.

The rearrangement uses TRBV4-1 and TRBJ1-2; 8 positions agree with TRBD1. CDR3 length equals 16 residues. The J segment lost 0 bases and the V segment lost 4 bases, leaving 7 bases of the junction unmatched. The germline CDR1 and CDR2 sequences are MGHRA and YSYEKL. CDR3 region: CASSPRDRPTNYGYTF. The CDR3 DNA reads TGCGCCAGCAGCCCTAGGGACAGGCCTACTAACTATGGCTACACCTTC.

V gene TRBV13 combines with J gene TRBJ1-2, with D possibly being TRBD1 (6 bases). CDR1 is PRHDT, CDR2 FYEKMQ, per germline (reference sequence). V was shortened by 3 bases and J by 4 bases, with 9 bases between the two germline ends. CDR3 length: 13 amino acids. The CDR3 region has the DNA TGTGCCAGCAGCTTCGGACAGTCCTATGGCTACACCTTC. Amino acid sequence: CASSFGQSYGYTF.

The chain joins TRBV19 to TRBJ2-5, with D possibly TRBD2 on 6 matching bases. CDR1 and CDR2 (germline): LNHDA, SQIVND (reference sequence). The ends were cut back, 10 bases at V and 5 bases at J, with 17 bases in the middle. The CDR3 covers 13 residues. The CDR3 region has the DNA TGTGCCACCCGCCGCGCGGGATTGGAGACCCAGTACTTC. This encodes CATRRAGLETQYF. Full variable domain (remainder filled in from reference TRBV19 and TRBJ2-5): DGGITQSPKYLFRKEGQNVTLSCEQNLNHDAMYWYRQDPGQGLRLIYYSQIVNDFQKGDIAEGYSVSREKKESFPLTVTSAQKNPTAFYLCATRRAGLETQYFGPGTRLLVL.

Written as DNA, the CDR3 is TGTGCCAGCAGCCTTGTAAACGCACCCGGGAGACGACTACCTTACGAGCAGTACTTC. Its protein is CASSLVNAPGRRLPYEQYF. This chain links TRBV14 with TRBJ2-7; D is possibly TRBD2 (6 bases). This CDR3 has 19 residues. The V gene's germline CDR1 is SGHDN and CDR2 FVKESK. The V and J ends lost 4 bases and 4 bases respectively, with 29 bases between them.

Concerning this clone itself: Other DNA variants within this sample encode the same CDR3. The chain carries TRBV7-9 and TRBJ2-1, with a tentative D call TRBD2 (5 bases). The V gene lost 4 bases and the J gene lost 0 bases, with 7 bases spanning the gap. Germline values: CDR1 SEHNR, CDR2 FQNEAQ (reference sequence). The CDR3 extends over 14 amino acids. This chain's CDR3 is CASSSGSSYNEQFF. CDR3 sequence (DNA): TGTGCCAGCAGCTCTGGGAGCTCCTACAATGAGCAGTTCTTC. Together with reference TRBV7-9 and TRBJ2-1, the CDR3 gives the full variable domain: DTGVSQNPRHKITKRGQNVTFRCDPISEHNRLYWYRQTLGQGPEFLTYFQNEAQLEKSRLLSDRFSAERPKGSFSTLEIQRTEQGDSAMYLCASSSGSSYNEQFFGPGTRLTVL.

This clone was counted a few times. This same CDR3 is encoded by further DNA sequences in the sample. The genes are TRBV9 and TRBJ1-1, with 7 bases aligning to TRBD1. The CDR3 loop spans 13 amino acids. V shed 3 bases, J shed 4 bases, and the junction held 3 bases outside the gene matches. Germline V gene data show CDR1 as SGDLS and CDR2 as YYNGEE. The CDR3 spells CASSADRATEAFF. CDR3 coding DNA: TGTGCCAGCAGCGCCGACAGGGCCACTGAAGCTTTCTTT.

The chain joins TRBV14 to TRBJ2-1, with 11 bases matching TRBD2. Germline V gives CDR1 SGHDN, CDR2 FVKESK. CDR3 length: 15 residues. After removal of 6 bases from V and 6 bases from J, the junction contained 7 bases not matched to a gene. The CDR3 region has the DNA TGTGCCAGCAGTCCGACTAGCGGGACTATCAATGAGCAGTTCTTC. This codes for CASSPTSGTINEQFF.